One sample yielded the 26 T cell receptor beta chains listed below, sequenced in a study of cytomegalovirus exposure and HLA in healthy donors. Primers for the PCR totalled 60 Vbeta and 13 Jbeta. Sequencing used immunoSEQ multiplex PCR; TCRdb keeps in-frame clones, though not all of them. This sample has approximately 160,000 clones, with approximately 80% found just once. The sample taken for sequencing was PBMCs. These receptors all stem from a middle-aged woman in good health and CMV-seropositive.

The rearrangement joins TRBV10-3 to TRBJ2-1, with D possibly matching TRBD1 (7 bases). The CDR3 contains 15 residues. Looked up from germline, CDR1 is ENHRY and CDR2 is SYGVKD. Deletions cut 0 bases from V and 8 bases from J, with 14 bases between. In DNA, the CDR3 is TGTGCCATCAGTGAGTCGGCAGGGGGGAGTTATGAGCAGTTCTTC. It codes for CAISESAGGSYEQFF.

The chain recombines TRBV5-1 with TRBJ1-1; TRBD1 might be the D (6 bases). CDR1 SGHRS and CDR2 YFSETQ come from the germline V gene. V lost 0 bases and J lost 5, with 11 bases in between. The CDR3 is 14 residues long. CDR3 sequence (DNA): TGCGCCAGCAGCTTGGTCCAGGGGAGTACTGAAGCTTTCTTT. Amino acid sequence: CASSLVQGSTEAFF.

The genes are TRBV15 and TRBJ1-5; D is ambiguous. CDR1 is LNHNV and CDR2 is YYDKDF in the germline V gene (reference sequence). V was clipped by 0 bases and J by 6 bases, with 18 bases between them. The CDR3 covers 17 residues. CDR3 residues: CATSRDLGQPMSQPQHF. The CDR3 DNA reads TGTGCCACCAGCAGAGATCTAGGTCAGCCGATGAGTCAGCCCCAGCATTTT.

V gene TRBV5-1 combines with J gene TRBJ1-2; TRBD1 agrees at 10 bases. This CDR3 is built from 15 residues. Germline V CDR1 and CDR2: SGHRS, YFSETQ. The V gene end was trimmed by 4 bases and the J gene end by 7 bases; junction bases not matched to a gene: 10. The CDR3 bases are TGCGCCAGCAGCGGGGACAGGGGAGGGAATCGTGGCTACACCTTC. This codes for CASSGDRGGNRGYTF.

Remarks on this clone: The junction does not match germline at one end; this may be a read error. The V call is TRBV4-3, the J call TRBJ2-7, with 7 positions matching TRBD2. Germline V gene data show CDR1 as LGHNA and CDR2 as YSLEER. This CDR3 contains 14 residues. The CDR3 DNA follows: TGCGCCAGCAGCCAAGCGGGAGGCTCCAACGAGCAGTACTTC. It translates to CASSQAGGSNEQYF.

V usage is TRBV2 and J usage is TRBJ1-5; 8 positions agree with TRBD1. This CDR3 is built from 14 residues. The germline V gene has CDR1 SNHLY and CDR2 FYNNEI. V lost 6 bases and J lost 5; bases outside the gene matches: 6. The CDR3 region has the DNA TGTGCCAGCAGGGGGACAGGAAACTATCAGCCCCAGCATTTT. Translation gives CASRGTGNYQPQHF.

V gene TRBV4-1 combines with J gene TRBJ2-7; the D gene is possibly TRBD1 (5 bases). The V end was cut by 1 base, the J end by 6 bases, with 13 bases between. The germline V gene encodes CDR1 MGHRA and CDR2 YSYEKL. This CDR3 has 14 residues. CDR3 bases: TGCGCCAGCAGCCAAGCCAGGGTAAACAGCGAGCAGTACTTC. It codes for CASSQARVNSEQYF.

The rearrangement joins TRBV19 to TRBJ2-1, with 8 bases that match TRBD2. J gave up 2 bases and V 3 bases, and 3 bases lay outside the gene matches. The length of the CDR3 is 15 residues. CDR1 is LNHDA and CDR2 is SQIVND in the germline V gene (reference sequence). The CDR3 sequence is CASSMGAGAYNEQFF. CDR3 bases: TGTGCCAGTAGTATGGGAGCGGGGGCCTACAATGAGCAGTTCTTC. The whole variable domain, remainder taken from reference TRBV19 and TRBJ2-1, is DGGITQSPKYLFRKEGQNVTLSCEQNLNHDAMYWYRQDPGQGLRLIYYSQIVNDFQKGDIAEGYSVSREKKESFPLTVTSAQKNPTAFYLCASSMGAGAYNEQFFGPGTRLTVL.

This clone was detected only once. V gene TRBV9 combines with J gene TRBJ2-1; 14 nucleotides line up with TRBD2. V lost 3 bases and J lost 9; bases outside the gene matches: 2. In germline, CDR1 is SGDLS, CDR2 YYNGEE. The CDR3 totals 14 residues. This CDR3 reads CASSATSGRVEQFF. CDR3 coding DNA: TGTGCCAGCAGCGCGACTAGCGGGAGGGTTGAGCAGTTCTTC.

This clone was seen only a few times. The rearrangement links TRBV27 to TRBJ1-2, with 7 bases identical to TRBD1. Per germline, CDR1 MNHEY and CDR2 SMNVEV (reference sequence). Unmatched junction bases numbered 7, after V lost 5 bases and J lost 4 bases. CDR3 length: 14 residues. The CDR3 is CASSRSGQSYGYTF. The CDR3 nucleotides are TGTGCCAGCAGTCGTTCGGGACAGAGCTATGGCTACACCTTC.

In its sample, this clone was seen many times. One end of the junction fails to match germline, which may point to a read error. The chain uses TRBV6-6 and TRBJ1-1; no clear D gene. CDR1 is MNHNY, CDR2 SVGAGI, per germline (reference sequence). The CDR3 totals 13 residues. CDR3 sequence reads: CASTEDGNAEAFF. The DNA for the CDR3 is TGTGCCAGCACCGAGGACGGGAACGCTGAAGCTTTCTTT.

The chain is built from TRBV7-9 and TRBJ2-3, with D perhaps TRBD1 (7 bases). The CDR3 is 14 residues long. Deletions cut 5 bases from V and 5 bases from J, with 14 bases between. Germline V lookup: CDR1 SEHNR, CDR2 FQNEAQ (reference sequence). The DNA of the CDR3 is TGTGCCAGCAGCCCAGGGGGGCGAGTAGATACGCAGTATTTT. As protein: CASSPGGRVDTQYF.

This clone was recorded once. This chain joins TRBV7-9 and TRBJ1-1, with D uncertain. Looked up from germline, CDR1 is SEHNR and CDR2 is FQNEAQ (reference sequence). The V gene lost 11 bases and the J gene lost 4 bases, with 20 bases spanning the gap. This CDR3 is 14 amino acids long. For the CDR3, the DNA is TGTGCCTCCCAAAGTGTAGAGCGCGGCACTGAAGCTTTCTTT. Translating gives CASQSVERGTEAFF.

V and J are TRBV28 and TRBJ2-7; D possibly corresponds to TRBD2 (6 bases). Trimming stripped 4 bases from V and 3 bases from J, with 22 bases between. The CDR3 runs 17 residues. Germline CDR1 is MDHEN and CDR2 is SYDVKM. The DNA for the CDR3 is TGTGCCAGCAGTTACCCCCTCCAGCGGGTGGGAGACTACGAGCAGTACTTC. It translates to CASSYPLQRVGDYEQYF.

The V gene is TRBV6-5, the J gene TRBJ1-5; 9 bases agree with TRBD1. Trimming took 9 bases from V and 5 from J; bases not matched to a gene: 5. The germline CDR1 and CDR2 sequences are MNHEY and SVGAGI. The CDR3 has 13 residues. CDR3 amino acids: CASRGQGDQPQHF. Written as DNA, the CDR3 is TGTGCCAGTAGGGGACAGGGTGATCAGCCCCAGCATTTT.

The chain links TRBV13 to TRBJ1-3; D is perhaps TRBD1 (5 bases). V dropped 0 bases and J dropped 13 bases, with 7 bases sitting between them. The CDR3 sequence is 11 residues long. Germline-derived CDR1 and CDR2 are PRHDT and FYEKMQ (reference sequence). The chain's CDR3 is CASSLGQGIYF. CDR3 nucleotide sequence: TGTGCCAGCAGCTTAGGGCAGGGTATATATTTT. The variable domain in full, completed from reference TRBV13 and TRBJ1-3, reads AAGVIQSPRHLIKEKRETATLKCYPIPRHDTVYWYQQGPGQDPQFLISFYEKMQSDKGSIPDRFSAQQFSDYHSELNMSSLELGDSALYFCASSLGQGIYFGEGSWLTVV.

V usage is TRBV10-3 and J usage is TRBJ1-2; maybe TRBD1 (6 bases). CDR1 is ENHRY, CDR2 SYGVKD, per germline. V gave up 5 bases and J gave up 4 bases, with 23 bases separating them. The CDR3 contains 17 residues. As DNA, the CDR3 is TGTGCCATCAGTTTTCAGACAGGCTCCACCTGGGGCTATGGCTACACCTTC. Its protein is CAISFQTGSTWGYGYTF.

The genes are TRBV4-2 and TRBJ2-5; possible D gene TRBD1, 6 bases. The V end was cut by 0 bases, the J end by 2 bases, with 10 bases between. Germline V lookup: CDR1 LGHNA, CDR2 YNFKEQ. The CDR3 has 15 residues. CDR3 in amino acids: CASSQDQDRQETQYF. The CDR3 DNA reads as TGTGCCAGCAGCCAAGATCAAGACAGGCAAGAGACCCAGTACTTC.

The rearrangement joins TRBV9 to TRBJ1-3, with D perhaps TRBD1 (6 bases). Per germline, CDR1 SGDLS and CDR2 YYNGEE. This CDR3 is 14 amino acids long. The germline V and J ends were trimmed by 3 bases and 0 bases, with 7 bases remaining between them. In nucleotides, the CDR3 is TGTGCCAGCAGCGAGGGGGACTCTGGAAACACCATATATTTT. Translation gives CASSEGDSGNTIYF.

The V gene is TRBV2, the J gene TRBJ2-5; TRBD2 aligns across 8 bases. J was trimmed by 5 bases and V by 6 bases; bases with no gene match: 5. Germline CDR1 reads SNHLY; CDR2 reads FYNNEI. The CDR3 spans 13 residues. CDR3 DNA: TGTGCCAGCAGATCCGGGGGGGCGGAGACCCAGTACTTC. This gives the protein CASRSGGAETQYF.

The sample holds many counts of this clone. The chain combines TRBV2 with TRBJ2-2; 7 bases align to TRBD2. CDR1 and CDR2 from the germline V gene are SNHLY and FYNNEI. CDR3 length equals 16 residues. V was clipped by 7 bases and J by 2 bases; unmatched bases: 10. CDR3 amino acids: CASTGRGTTNTGELFF. Written as DNA, the CDR3 is TGTGCCAGCACAGGCCGGGGGACTACCAACACCGGGGAGCTGTTTTTT.

This clone came up a few times. The CDR3 reads CASSLSGQGYEQYF. CDR3 nucleotide sequence: TGCGCCAGCAGCTTGTCAGGACAGGGGTACGAGCAGTACTTC. The genes are TRBV5-1 and TRBJ2-7; TRBD1 aligns across 9 bases. Germline V gives CDR1 SGHRS, CDR2 YFSETQ. The CDR3 is made up of 14 amino acids. V lost 1 base and J lost 4; bases outside the gene matches: 3.

The sample holds one count of this clone. The rearrangement uses TRBV10-1 and TRBJ2-3; no firm D call. CDR1 is WNHNN, CDR2 SYGVQD, per germline (reference sequence). The CDR3 has 13 residues. V was clipped by 4 bases and J by 2 bases, with 7 bases between them. The CDR3 here is CASSGLVTDTQYF. The CDR3, as DNA: TGCGCCAGCAGTGGACTGGTCACAGATACGCAGTATTTT.

This chain uses TRBV11-2 with TRBJ2-5; weak D call: TRBD2 (6 bases). With 4 bases removed from V and 4 bases from J, the gap between germline ends came to 13 bases. This CDR3 spans 14 amino acids. Germline CDR1 reads SGHAT; CDR2 reads FQNNGV. CDR3 sequence (DNA): TGTGCCAGCAGCTCCTTGGAGGGCCTAGAGACCCAGTACTTC. Translation: CASSSLEGLETQYF.

The chain couples TRBV5-4 to TRBJ2-1; TRBD2 is a possible D gene (7 bases). Germline CDR1 and CDR2: SGHNT and YYREEE (reference sequence). This CDR3 region has 16 residues. Between the trimmed V and J ends, which lost 4 bases and 4 bases, there was a span of 18 bases. The CDR3 loop reads CASSHGGGGDYNEQFF. The DNA for the CDR3 is TGTGCCAGCAGCCATGGAGGGGGGGGAGATTACAATGAGCAGTTCTTC.

The V gene is TRBV1, the J gene TRBJ2-4; TRBD2, as called in the table, went unchecked against the DNA. TRBV1 is reported as a pseudogene. This CDR3 is built from 16 residues. The CDR3 nucleotides read TGCACCAGCAGCCAAGTCCTAGCGGAAGCCAAAAACATTCAGTACTTC. It is translated as CTSSQVLAEAKNIQYF.